This T cell receptor (beta chain) was captured in a study of glioma-infiltrating T cells. Overall study results and limits: Above-expected tissue-blood divergence occurred in all gliomas, most in low-grade ones. Very few CDR3 sequences were shared between tissue and blood.

The V and J ends lost 5 bases and 3 bases respectively, with 11 bases between them. CDR3 size: 14 residues. CDR1 is LNHNV and CDR2 is YYDKDF in the germline V gene (reference sequence). This clonotype was seen many times. What it recognizes is unknown. The iRepertoire nested amplicon-rescue multiplex PCR amplified TCR alpha and beta CDR3s from RNA. Input was roughly 85-450 ng of tissue mRNA or PBMC total RNA. TCRdb used MiXCR to reprocess the multiplex PCR reads, holding one entry per CDR3 protein. Of fewer than 250,000 distinct CDR3 sequences listed, 25% to 35% are singletons. The chain recombines TRBV15 with TRBJ1-5; D is perhaps TRBD1 (5 bases). Sequences were obtained from glioma tissue, nonneoplastic brain tissue, or PBMCs (not recorded which). This TCR derives from a human donor with low-grade glioma or glioblastoma, undergoing nonglioma brain surgery, or in good health (not recorded which). In DNA form, the CDR3 reads TGTGCCACCAGCGAGGGGTATACCAATCAGCCCCAGCATTTT. Translation gives CATSEGYTNQPQHF.